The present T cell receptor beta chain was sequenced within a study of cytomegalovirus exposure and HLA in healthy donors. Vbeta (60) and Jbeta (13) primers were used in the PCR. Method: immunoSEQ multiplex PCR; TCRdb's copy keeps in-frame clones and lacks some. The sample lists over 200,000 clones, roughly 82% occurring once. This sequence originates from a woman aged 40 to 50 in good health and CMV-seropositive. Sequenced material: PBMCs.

CDR3 amino acids: CASSQVLAGLSEVGDTQYF. Here the CDR3 DNA reads TGCGCCAGCAGCCAAGTACTAGCGGGGCTTTCAGAAGTAGGAGATACGCAGTATTTT. The chain employs TRBV4-3 and TRBJ2-3, with 10 bases lining up with TRBD2. The CDR3 length is 19 residues. With 1 base clipped from V and 5 bases from J, the junction kept 15 bases outside the gene matches. Germline CDR1 reads LGHNA; CDR2 reads YSLEER.